These T cell receptor beta chains were read from a single sample in a study of regulatory T cells in long-lasting Graves disease. Via MiXCR, TCRdb re-called the multiplex PCR reads, giving one row per CDR3 protein. This sample has 420,000 or so distinct CDR3 sequences, with about 16% found just once. The data were also submitted as part of a second study, on T cells in Graves' hyperthyroidism and ophthalmopathy.

The input for sequencing was peripheral blood mononuclear cells (PBMCs), taken at new diagnosis, from a patient treated with antithyroid drugs. Every receptor here comes from a woman between 18 and 29 years old with Graves disease. The CDR3 runs from the conserved cysteine through the conserved F or W. Clone size is stated in some rows and not others, as once, few, many or a class when expanded.

v_gene	abundance	CDR3aa
TRBV5-5	many	CASSSQGASYEQYF
TRBV30	many	CAWSVGSSGSEQFF
TRBV18	many	CASSPPGTPDETQYF
TRBV12-3/TRBV12-4	many	CASSLGFAQPQHF
TRBV4-1	few	CASSQTGVSTEAFF
TRBV30	many	CAWSVGGGRGETQYF
TRBV6-1	.	CASSELSAGSGYTF
TRBV12-3/TRBV12-4	many	CASTGRGQGLSGANVLTF
TRBV29-1	many	CSVDLETQYF
TRBV11-3	.	CASSSSSGNYEQYF
TRBV7-2	many	CASSLDRGDEKLFF
TRBV7-2	many	CASSFGANQPQHF